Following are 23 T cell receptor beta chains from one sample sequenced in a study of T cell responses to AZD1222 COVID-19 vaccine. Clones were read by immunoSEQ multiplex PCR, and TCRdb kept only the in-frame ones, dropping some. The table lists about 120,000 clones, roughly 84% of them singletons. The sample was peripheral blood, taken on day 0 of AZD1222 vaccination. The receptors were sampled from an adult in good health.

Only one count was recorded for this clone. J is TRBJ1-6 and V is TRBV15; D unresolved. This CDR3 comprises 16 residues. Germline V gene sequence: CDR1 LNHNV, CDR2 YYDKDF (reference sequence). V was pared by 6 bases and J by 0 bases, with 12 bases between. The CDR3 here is CATSRTPSSYNSPLHF. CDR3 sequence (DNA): TGTGCCACCAGTCGCACGCCGAGCTCCTATAATTCACCCCTCCACTTT.

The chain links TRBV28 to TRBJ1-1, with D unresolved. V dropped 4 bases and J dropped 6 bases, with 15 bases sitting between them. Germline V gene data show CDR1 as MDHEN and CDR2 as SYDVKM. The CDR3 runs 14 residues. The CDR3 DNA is TGTGCCAGCAGTTCGAGGTTGACGGCCGCTGAAGCTTTCTTT. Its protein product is CASSSRLTAAEAFF.

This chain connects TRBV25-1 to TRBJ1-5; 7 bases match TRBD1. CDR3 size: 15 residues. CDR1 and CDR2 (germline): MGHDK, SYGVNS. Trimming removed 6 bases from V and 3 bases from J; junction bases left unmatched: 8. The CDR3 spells CASRPQGEVNQPQHF. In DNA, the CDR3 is TGTGCCAGCAGACCCCAGGGGGAAGTCAATCAGCCCCAGCATTTT.

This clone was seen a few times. This chain's CDR3 is CASSNWGGASGNTIYF. The CDR3 DNA reads TGCGCCAGCAGTAATTGGGGGGGCGCCTCTGGAAACACCATATATTTT. The J gene is TRBJ1-3, the V gene TRBV5-1; D might be TRBD1 (6 bases). The CDR3 contains 16 residues. Germline-derived CDR1 and CDR2 are SGHRS and YFSETQ. Deletions cut 5 bases from V and 0 bases from J, with 15 bases between.

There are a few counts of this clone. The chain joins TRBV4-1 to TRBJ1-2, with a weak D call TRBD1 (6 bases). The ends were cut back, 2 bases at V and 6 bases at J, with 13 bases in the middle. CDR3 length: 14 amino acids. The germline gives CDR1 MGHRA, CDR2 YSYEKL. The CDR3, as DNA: TGCGCCAGCAGCCAATTACAGGGAAGGAATGGCTACACCTTC. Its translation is CASSQLQGRNGYTF.

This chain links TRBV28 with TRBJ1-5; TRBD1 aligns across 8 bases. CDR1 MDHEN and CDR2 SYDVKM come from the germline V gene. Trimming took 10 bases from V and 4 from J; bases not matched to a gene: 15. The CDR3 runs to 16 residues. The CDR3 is CAIIGQGKGSNQPQHF. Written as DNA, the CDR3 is TGTGCCATAATAGGACAGGGCAAAGGTTCTAATCAGCCCCAGCATTTT.

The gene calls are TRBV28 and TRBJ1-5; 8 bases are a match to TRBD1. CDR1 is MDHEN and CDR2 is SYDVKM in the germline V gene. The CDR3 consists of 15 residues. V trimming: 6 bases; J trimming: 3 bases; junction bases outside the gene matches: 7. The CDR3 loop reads CASSPGTGYNQPQHF. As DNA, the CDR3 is TGTGCCAGCAGCCCTGGGACAGGATACAATCAGCCCCAGCATTTT.

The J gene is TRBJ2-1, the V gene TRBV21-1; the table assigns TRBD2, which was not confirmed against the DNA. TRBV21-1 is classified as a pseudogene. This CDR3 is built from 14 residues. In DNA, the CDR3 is TGTGCCAGCAGCAAAGTATATGGGGGGGGTGAGCAGTTCTTC. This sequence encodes CASSKVYGGGEQFF.

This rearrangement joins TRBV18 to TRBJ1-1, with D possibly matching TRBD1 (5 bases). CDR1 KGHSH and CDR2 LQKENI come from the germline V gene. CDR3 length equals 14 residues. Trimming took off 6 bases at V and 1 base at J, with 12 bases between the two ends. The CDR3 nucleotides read TGTGCCAGCTCCCCCCAGGGAGGGAACACTGAAGCTTTCTTT. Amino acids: CASSPQGGNTEAFF.

CDR3 residues: CASSGRGLVEQYF. The CDR3 nucleotides are TGTGCCAGCAGTGGGAGGGGACTGGTGGAGCAGTACTTC. The chain recombines TRBV2 with TRBJ2-7; possibly TRBD2 for D (6 bases). The CDR3 contains 13 residues. Between the trimmed V and J ends, which lost 4 bases and 7 bases, there was a span of 14 bases. CDR1 is SNHLY, CDR2 FYNNEI, per germline.

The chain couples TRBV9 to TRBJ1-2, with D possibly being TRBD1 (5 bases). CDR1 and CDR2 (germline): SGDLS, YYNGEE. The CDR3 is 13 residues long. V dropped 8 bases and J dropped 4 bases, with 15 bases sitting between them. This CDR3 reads CASTSGTGYGYTF. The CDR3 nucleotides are TGTGCCAGTACCTCCGGGACCGGCTATGGCTACACCTTC. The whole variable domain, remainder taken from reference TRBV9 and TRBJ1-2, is DSGVTQTPKHLITATGQRVTLRCSPRSGDLSVYWYQQSLDQGLQFLIQYYNGEERAKGNILERFSAQQFPDLHSELNLSSLELGDSALYFCASTSGTGYGYTFGSGTRLTVV.

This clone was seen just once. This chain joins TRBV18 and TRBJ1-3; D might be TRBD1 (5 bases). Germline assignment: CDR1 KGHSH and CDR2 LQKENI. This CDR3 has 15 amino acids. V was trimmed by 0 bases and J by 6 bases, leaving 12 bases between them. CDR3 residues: CASSPPGGLENTIYF. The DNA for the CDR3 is TGTGCCAGCTCACCACCCGGGGGACTTGAAAACACCATATATTTT.

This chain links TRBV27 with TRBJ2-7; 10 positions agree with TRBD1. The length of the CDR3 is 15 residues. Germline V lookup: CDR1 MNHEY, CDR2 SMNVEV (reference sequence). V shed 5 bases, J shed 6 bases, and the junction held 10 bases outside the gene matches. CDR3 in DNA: TGTGCCAGCAGTCCCTGGACAGGGGGAACGGGCGAGCAGTACTTC. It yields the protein CASSPWTGGTGEQYF.

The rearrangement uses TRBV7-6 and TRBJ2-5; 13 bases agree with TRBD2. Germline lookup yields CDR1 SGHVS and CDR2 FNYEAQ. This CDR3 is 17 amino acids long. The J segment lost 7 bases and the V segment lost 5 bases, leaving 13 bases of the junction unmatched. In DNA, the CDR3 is TGTGCCAGCAGCCCTGGACTAGCGGGGGCTCTAATGGGGACCCAGTACTTC. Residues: CASSPGLAGALMGTQYF.

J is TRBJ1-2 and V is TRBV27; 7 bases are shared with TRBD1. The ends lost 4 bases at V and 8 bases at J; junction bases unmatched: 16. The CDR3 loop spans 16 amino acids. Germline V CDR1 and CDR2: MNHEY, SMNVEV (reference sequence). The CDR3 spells CASSWAGGTRIGGYTF. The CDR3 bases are TGTGCCAGCAGTTGGGCAGGGGGGACCCGCATCGGGGGCTACACCTTC.

In nucleotides, the CDR3 is TGTGCCAGCGGCCCCAGGGCTGGCTACACCTTC. Residues: CASGPRAGYTF. The chain combines TRBV2 with TRBJ1-2, with D possibly being TRBD1 (5 bases). Germline V CDR1 and CDR2: SNHLY, FYNNEI. The CDR3 covers 11 residues. V lost 8 bases and J lost 7, with 11 bases in between. The variable domain in full, with the rest retrieved from reference TRBV2 and TRBJ1-2, is EPEVTQTPSHQVTQMGQEVILRCVPISNHLYFYWYRQILGQKVEFLVSFYNNEISEKSEIFDDQFSVERPDGSNFTLKIRSTKLEDSAMYFCASGPRAGYTFGSGTRLTVV.

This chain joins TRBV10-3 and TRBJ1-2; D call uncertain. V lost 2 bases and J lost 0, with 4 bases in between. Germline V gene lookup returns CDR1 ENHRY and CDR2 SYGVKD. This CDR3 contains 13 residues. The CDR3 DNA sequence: TGTGCCATCAGTGAGGGGGCTAACTATGGCTACACCTTC. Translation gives CAISEGANYGYTF.

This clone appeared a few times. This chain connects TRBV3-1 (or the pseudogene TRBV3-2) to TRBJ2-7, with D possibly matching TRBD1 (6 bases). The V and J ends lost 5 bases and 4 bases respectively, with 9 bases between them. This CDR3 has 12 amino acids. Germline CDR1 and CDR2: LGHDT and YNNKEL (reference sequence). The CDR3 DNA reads TGTGCCAGCAGCGCCCAGGGGTACGAGCAGTACTTC. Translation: CASSAQGYEQYF.

CDR3 sequence: CASSQGGEAFF. In nucleotides, the CDR3 is TGTGCCAGCAGCCAAGGTGGTGAAGCTTTCTTT. This chain connects TRBV4-2 to TRBJ1-1; no definite D call. The CDR3 loop spans 11 amino acids. The V end lost 1 base, the J end lost 7 bases, and 4 bases lay between the germline ends. Germline V lookup: CDR1 LGHNA, CDR2 YNFKEQ.

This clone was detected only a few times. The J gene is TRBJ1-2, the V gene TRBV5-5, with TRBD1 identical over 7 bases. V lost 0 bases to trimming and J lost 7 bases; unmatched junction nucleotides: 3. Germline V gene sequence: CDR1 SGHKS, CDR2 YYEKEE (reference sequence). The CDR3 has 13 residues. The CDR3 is CASSLDDRVGYTF. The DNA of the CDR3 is TGTGCCAGCAGCTTGGACGACAGGGTTGGCTACACCTTC.

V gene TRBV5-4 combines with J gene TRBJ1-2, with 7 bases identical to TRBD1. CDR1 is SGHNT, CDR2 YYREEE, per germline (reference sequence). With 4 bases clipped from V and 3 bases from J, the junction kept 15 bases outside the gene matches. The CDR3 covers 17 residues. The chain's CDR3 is CASSQADLQGKDYGYTF. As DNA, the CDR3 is TGTGCCAGCAGCCAAGCCGATTTACAGGGGAAGGACTATGGCTACACCTTC.

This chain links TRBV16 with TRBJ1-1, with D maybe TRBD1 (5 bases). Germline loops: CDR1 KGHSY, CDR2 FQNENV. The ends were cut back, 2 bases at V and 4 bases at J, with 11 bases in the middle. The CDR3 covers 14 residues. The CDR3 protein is CASSQGSGATEAFF. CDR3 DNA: TGTGCCAGCAGCCAAGGCTCCGGGGCCACTGAAGCTTTCTTT.

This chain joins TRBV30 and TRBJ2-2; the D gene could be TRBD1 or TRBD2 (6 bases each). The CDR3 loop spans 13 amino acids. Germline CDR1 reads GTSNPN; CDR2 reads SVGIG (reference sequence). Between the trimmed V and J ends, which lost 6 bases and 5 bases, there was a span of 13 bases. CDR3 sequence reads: CACSGAGTGELFF. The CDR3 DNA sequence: TGTGCCTGCTCGGGGGCGGGAACCGGGGAGCTGTTTTTT. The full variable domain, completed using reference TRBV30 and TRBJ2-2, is SQTIHQWPATLVQPVGSPLSLECTVEGTSNPNLYWYRQAAGRGLQLLFYSVGIGQISSEVPQNLSASRPQDRQFILSSKKLLLSDSGFYLCACSGAGTGELFFGEGSRLTVL.